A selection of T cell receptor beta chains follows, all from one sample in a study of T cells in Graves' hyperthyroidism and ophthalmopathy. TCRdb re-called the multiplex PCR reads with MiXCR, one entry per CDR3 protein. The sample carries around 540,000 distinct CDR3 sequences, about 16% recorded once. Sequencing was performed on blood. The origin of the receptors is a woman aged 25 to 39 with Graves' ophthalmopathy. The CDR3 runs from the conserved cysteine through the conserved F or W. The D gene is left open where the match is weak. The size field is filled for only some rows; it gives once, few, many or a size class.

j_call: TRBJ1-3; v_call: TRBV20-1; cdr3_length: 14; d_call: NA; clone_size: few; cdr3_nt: TGCAGTGCTACCGGGACACCCTCTGGAAACACCATATATTTT; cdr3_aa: CSATGTPSGNTIYF
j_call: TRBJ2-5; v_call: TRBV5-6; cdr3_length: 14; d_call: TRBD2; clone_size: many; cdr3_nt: TGTGCCAGCAGCCCTAGCGGGAGCGAAGAGACCCAGTACTTC; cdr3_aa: CASSPSGSEETQYF
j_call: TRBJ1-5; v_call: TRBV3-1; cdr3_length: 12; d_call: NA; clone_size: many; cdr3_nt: TGTGCCAGCAGCCAAGATGGGCAGCCCCAGCATTTT; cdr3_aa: CASSQDGQPQHF
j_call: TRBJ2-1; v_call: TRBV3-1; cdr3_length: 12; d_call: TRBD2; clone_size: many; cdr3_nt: TGTGCCAGCAGCCAAACTAGCGATGAGCAGTTCTTC; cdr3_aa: CASSQTSDEQFF
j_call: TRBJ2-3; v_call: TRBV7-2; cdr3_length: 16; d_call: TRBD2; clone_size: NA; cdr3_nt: TGTGCCAGCAGCTTTCCTAGCGGGAGTTATCAAGATACGCAGTATTTT; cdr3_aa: CASSFPSGSYQDTQYF
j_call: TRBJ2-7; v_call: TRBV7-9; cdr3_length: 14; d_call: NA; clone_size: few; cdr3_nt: TGTGCCAGCAGCTTGTTTGGCAGTCACTACGAGCAGTACTTC; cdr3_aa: CASSLFGSHYEQYF
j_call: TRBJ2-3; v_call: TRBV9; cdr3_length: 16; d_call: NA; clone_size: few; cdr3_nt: TGTGCCAGCAGCGTAGTTGGGTCGGGGTACACAGATACGCAGTATTTT; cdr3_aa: CASSVVGSGYTDTQYF
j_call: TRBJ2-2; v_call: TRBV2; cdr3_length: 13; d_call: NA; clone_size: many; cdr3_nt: TGTGCCAGCAGTGAAGCGCATCCCGGGGAGCTGTTTTTT; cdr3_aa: CASSEAHPGELFF
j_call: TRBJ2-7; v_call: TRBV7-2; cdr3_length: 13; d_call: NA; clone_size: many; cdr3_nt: TGTGCCAGCAGCCAGTCCATAACGTACGAGCAGTACTTC; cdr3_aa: CASSQSITYEQYF
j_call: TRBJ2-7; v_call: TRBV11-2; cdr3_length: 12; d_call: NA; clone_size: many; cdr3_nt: TGTGCCAGCAGCTTGACAGGTTTCGAGCAGTACTTC; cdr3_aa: CASSLTGFEQYF
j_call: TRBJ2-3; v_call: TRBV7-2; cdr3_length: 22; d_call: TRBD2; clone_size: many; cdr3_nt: TGTGCCAGCAGCTTAACCCCGGGACAGCAATATGGACTAGCGCTAAGCACAGATACGCAGTATTTT; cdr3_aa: CASSLTPGQQYGLALSTDTQYF
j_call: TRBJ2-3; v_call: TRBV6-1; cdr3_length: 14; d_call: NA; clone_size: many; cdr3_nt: TGTGCCAGCAGTTCCCGGTGGATCACAGATACGCAGTATTTT; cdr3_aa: CASSSRWITDTQYF
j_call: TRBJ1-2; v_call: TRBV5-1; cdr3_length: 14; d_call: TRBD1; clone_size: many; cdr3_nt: TGCGCCACTCAGCAGGGAGGGACAGGCGATGGCTACACCTTC; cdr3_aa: CATQQGGTGDGYTF
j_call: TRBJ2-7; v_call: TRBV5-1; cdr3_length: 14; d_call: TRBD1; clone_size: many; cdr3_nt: TGCGCCAGCAGCTTGACAGGGGACGGGTACGAGCAGTACTTC; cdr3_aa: CASSLTGDGYEQYF
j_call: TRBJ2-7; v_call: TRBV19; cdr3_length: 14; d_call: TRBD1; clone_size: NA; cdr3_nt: TGTGCCAGTAGTATCCGGGACAGGGGGCCACGGCAGTACTTC; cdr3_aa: CASSIRDRGPRQYF
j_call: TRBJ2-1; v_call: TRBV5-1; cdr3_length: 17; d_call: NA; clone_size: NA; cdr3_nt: TGCGCCAGCAGCTTGGAGCCTAGCAGGAGTGCAGGCCATGAGCAGTTCTTC; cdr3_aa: CASSLEPSRSAGHEQFF
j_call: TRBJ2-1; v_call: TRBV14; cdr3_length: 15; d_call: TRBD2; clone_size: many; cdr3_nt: TGTGCCAGCAGTGCTAGCGGAGCGGGGGGCGATGAGCAGTTCTTC; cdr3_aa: CASSASGAGGDEQFF
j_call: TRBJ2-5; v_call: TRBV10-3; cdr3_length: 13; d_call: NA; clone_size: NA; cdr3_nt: TGTGCCATCAGTGAGGTAGATTTGGAGACCCAGTACTTC; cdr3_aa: CAISEVDLETQYF
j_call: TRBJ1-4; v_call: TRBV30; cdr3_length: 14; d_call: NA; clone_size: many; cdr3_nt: TGTGCCTGGAGTGTAACAGGGTATAATGAAAAACTGTTTTTT; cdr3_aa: CAWSVTGYNEKLFF
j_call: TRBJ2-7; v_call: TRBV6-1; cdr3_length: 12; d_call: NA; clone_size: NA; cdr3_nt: TGTGCCAGCAGTTCTGAGGGTAACGAGCAGTACTTC; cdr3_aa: CASSSEGNEQYF
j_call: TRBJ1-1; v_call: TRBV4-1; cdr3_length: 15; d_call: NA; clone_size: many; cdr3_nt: TGCGCCAGCAGCCCTGTTGGGTACATGAACACTGAAGCTTTCTTT; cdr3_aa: CASSPVGYMNTEAFF
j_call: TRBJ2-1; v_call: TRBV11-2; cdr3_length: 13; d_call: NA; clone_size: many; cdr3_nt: TGTACCAGCAGCTTAGAGGCTGAGGCGGTGCAGTTCTTC; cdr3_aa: CTSSLEAEAVQFF
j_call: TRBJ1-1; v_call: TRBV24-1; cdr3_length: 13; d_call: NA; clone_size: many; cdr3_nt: TGTGCCACCAGTGAACAGGGGAACACTGAAGCTTTCTTT; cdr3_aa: CATSEQGNTEAFF
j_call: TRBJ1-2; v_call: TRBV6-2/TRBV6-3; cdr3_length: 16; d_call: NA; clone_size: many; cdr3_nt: TGTGCCAGCAGTTACTCGGCCATCGGGACGAACTATGGCTACACCTTC; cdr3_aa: CASSYSAIGTNYGYTF
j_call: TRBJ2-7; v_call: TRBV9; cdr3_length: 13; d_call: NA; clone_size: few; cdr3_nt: TGTGCCAGCAAAAGGGACCTCCGGGGGCAGCAGTACTTC; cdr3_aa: CASKRDLRGQQYF
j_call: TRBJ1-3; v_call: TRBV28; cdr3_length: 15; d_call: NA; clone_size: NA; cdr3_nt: TGTGCCAGCAGTTACGACGGCGCCTCTGGAAACACCATATATTTT; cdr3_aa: CASSYDGASGNTIYF
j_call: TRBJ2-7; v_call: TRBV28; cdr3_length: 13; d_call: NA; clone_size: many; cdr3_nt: TGTGCCATTAGACCCCAAGACTACTACGAGCAGTACTTC; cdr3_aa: CAIRPQDYYEQYF
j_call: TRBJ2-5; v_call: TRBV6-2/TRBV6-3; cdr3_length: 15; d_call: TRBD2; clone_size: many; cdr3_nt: TGTGCCAGCAGTTCGCCGAGCGGGAGGGGAGAGACCCAGTACTTC; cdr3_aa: CASSSPSGRGETQYF
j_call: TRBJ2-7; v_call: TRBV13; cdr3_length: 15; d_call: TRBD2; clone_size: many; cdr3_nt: TGTGCCAGCTCAGCTCCCGGACTAGCGGGACGCGAGCAGTACTTC; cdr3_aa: CASSAPGLAGREQYF
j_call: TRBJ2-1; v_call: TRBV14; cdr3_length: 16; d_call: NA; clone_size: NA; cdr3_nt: TGTGCCAGCAGCCCCACAGGGATCCTCTCCTACAATGAGCAGTTCTTC; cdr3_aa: CASSPTGILSYNEQFF
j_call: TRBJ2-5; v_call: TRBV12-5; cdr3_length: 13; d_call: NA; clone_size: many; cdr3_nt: TGTGCTAGTGGTTTTGAACAGGCAGAGACCCAGTACTTC; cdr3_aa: CASGFEQAETQYF
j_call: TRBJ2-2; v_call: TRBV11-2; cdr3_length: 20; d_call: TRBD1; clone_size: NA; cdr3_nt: TGTGCCAGCAGCTTTTTGCAGGGGGCGACGATAAGGCCGAACACCGGGGAGCTGTTTTTT; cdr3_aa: CASSFLQGATIRPNTGELFF
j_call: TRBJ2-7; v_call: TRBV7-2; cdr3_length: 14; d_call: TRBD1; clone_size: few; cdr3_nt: TGTGCCAGCAGAGGGGGACAGGGACGATACGAGCAGTACTTC; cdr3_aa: CASRGGQGRYEQYF
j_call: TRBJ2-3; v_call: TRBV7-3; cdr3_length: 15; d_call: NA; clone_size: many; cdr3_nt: TGTGCCAGCAGCCTCACAGGTCAGGAGACAGATACGCAGTATTTT; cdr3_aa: CASSLTGQETDTQYF
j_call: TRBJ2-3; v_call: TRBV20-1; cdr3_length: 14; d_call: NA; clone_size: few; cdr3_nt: TGCAGTGCCGTCGTAGGGGGGAGGGCAGATACGCAGTATTTT; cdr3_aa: CSAVVGGRADTQYF
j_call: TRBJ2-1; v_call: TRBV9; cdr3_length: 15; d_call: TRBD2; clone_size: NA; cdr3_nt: TGTGCCAGCAGCTCCGTGCTAGCGGGAGGGACTGAGCAGTTCTTC; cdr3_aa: CASSSVLAGGTEQFF
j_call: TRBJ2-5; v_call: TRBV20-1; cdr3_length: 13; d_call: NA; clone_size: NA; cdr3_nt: TGCAGTGCTAGTATCCTAGCACAAGAGACCCAGTACTTC; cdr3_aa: CSASILAQETQYF